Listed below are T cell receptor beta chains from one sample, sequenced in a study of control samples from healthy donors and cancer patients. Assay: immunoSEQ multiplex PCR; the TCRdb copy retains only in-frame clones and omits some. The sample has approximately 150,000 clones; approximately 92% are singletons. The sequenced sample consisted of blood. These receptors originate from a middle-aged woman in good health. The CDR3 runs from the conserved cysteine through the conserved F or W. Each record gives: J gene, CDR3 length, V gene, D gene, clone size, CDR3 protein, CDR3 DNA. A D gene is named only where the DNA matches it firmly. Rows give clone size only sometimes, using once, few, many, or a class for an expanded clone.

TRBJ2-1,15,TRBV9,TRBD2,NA,CASSAGPVGRDEQFF,TGTGCCAGCAGCGCGGGACCAGTGGGGAGGGATGAGCAGTTCTTC
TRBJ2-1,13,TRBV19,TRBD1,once,CASRPDRGHEQFF,TGTGCCAGTAGACCCGACAGGGGACATGAGCAGTTCTTC
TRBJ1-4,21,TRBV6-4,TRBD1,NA,CASSDSRGLGGQGIWYEKLFF,TGTGCCAGCAGTGACTCGAGGGGGCTTGGGGGACAGGGGATTTGGTATGAAAAACTGTTTTTT
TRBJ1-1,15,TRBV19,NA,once,CASSILDLGNTEAFF,TGTGCCAGTAGTATCCTGGACCTCGGGAACACTGAAGCTTTCTTT
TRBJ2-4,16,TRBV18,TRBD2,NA,CASSPTLLAGGDIQYF,TGTGCCAGCTCACCAACTCTACTAGCGGGGGGAGACATTCAGTACTTC
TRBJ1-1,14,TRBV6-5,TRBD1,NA,CASTWGQGGTEAFF,TGTGCCAGCACCTGGGGGCAGGGGGGCACTGAAGCTTTCTTT
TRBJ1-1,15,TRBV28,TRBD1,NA,CASALNRGVDTEAFF,TGTGCCAGTGCCCTTAACAGGGGAGTGGACACTGAAGCTTTCTTT
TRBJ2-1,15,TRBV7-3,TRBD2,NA,CASSMARGGGNEQFF,TGTGCCAGCAGCATGGCCCGGGGCGGGGGCAATGAGCAGTTCTTC
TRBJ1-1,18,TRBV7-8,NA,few,CASSLVGAPGAMNTEAFF,TGTGCCAGCAGCTTAGTGGGCGCTCCCGGCGCCATGAACACTGAAGCTTTCTTT
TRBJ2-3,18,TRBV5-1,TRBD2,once,CASSAPPGGAGHGDTQYF,TGCGCCAGCAGCGCCCCCCCCGGGGGGGCAGGGCACGGAGATACGCAGTATTTT
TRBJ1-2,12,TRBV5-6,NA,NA,CASSFRQDLYTF,TGTGCCAGCAGCTTTCGACAGGATCTCTACACCTTC
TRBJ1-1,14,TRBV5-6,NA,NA,CASSWEGLNTEAFF,TGTGCCAGCAGCTGGGAGGGTTTGAACACTGAAGCTTTCTTT
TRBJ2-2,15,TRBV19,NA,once,CASSAGTANTGELFF,TGTGCCAGTAGTGCCGGGACCGCGAACACCGGGGAGCTGTTTTTT
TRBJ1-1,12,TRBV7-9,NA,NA,CASSLGSVEAFF,TGTGCCAGCAGCTTAGGCTCGGTCGAGGCTTTCTTT
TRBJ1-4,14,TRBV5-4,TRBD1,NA,CASSRQGLDEKLFF,TGTGCCAGCAGCCGACAGGGATTGGATGAAAAACTGTTTTTT
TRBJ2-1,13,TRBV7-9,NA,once,CASSLSEGNEQFF,TGTGCCAGCAGCTTATCGGAGGGCAATGAGCAGTTCTTC
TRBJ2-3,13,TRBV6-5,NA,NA,CASSYRGYDTQYF,TGTGCCAGCAGTTACAGGGGGTACGATACGCAGTATTTT
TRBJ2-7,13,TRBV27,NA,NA,CASSWKQGYEQYF,TGTGCCAGCAGTTGGAAACAGGGCTACGAGCAGTACTTC
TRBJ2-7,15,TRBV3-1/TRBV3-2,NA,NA,CASSQDPGFPYEQYF,TGTGCCAGCAGCCAAGATCCCGGATTTCCGTACGAGCAGTACTTC
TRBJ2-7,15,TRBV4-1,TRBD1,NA,CASSQSYRGPYEQYF,TGCGCCAGCAGCCAGAGTTACAGGGGGCCGTACGAGCAGTACTTC
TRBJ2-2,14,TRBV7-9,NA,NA,CASSLAGVTGELFF,TGTGCCAGCAGCTTAGCGGGGGTCACCGGGGAGCTGTTTTTT
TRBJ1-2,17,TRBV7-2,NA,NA,CASSLFEPWRGVGGYTF,TGTGCCAGCAGCTTGTTCGAACCTTGGCGGGGGGTGGGGGGCTACACCTTC
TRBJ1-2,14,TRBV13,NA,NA,CASSISGVGYGYTF,TGTGCCAGCAGCATTTCAGGGGTTGGCTATGGCTACACCTTC